The following is a T cell receptor (beta chain) sequence with its context. As yet, its antigen is unknown. The junction departs from germline at one end; a sequencing error may be responsible. The library came from three nested PCR rounds adapted from ARM-PCR protocols. MiXCR, applied by TCRdb to the multiplex PCR reads, yields one record per CDR3 protein. The sample holds tens of thousands of distinct CDR3 sequences, around 75% seen once. This sample is part of a study of tumor and adjacent non-tumor tissue in lung cancer. Study context: On average, productive TCRbeta reads reached roughly 4.2 million per sample.

Findings and limits, study-wide: Shorter survival was associated with higher TCR diversity in tumors.

CDR1 is MNHNS, CDR2 SASEGT, per germline. The CDR3 runs 12 residues. This sample's RNA came from whole unsorted tissue. This TCR was sampled from a woman between 45 and 60 years old with non-small cell lung cancer. The sample comprised lung tumor tissue. The V call is TRBV6-1, the J call TRBJ2-7; D remains unclear. This CDR3 reads CASSGHYYEQYF. CDR3 DNA: TGTGCCAGCTCCGGGCACTACTACGAGCAATACTTT.